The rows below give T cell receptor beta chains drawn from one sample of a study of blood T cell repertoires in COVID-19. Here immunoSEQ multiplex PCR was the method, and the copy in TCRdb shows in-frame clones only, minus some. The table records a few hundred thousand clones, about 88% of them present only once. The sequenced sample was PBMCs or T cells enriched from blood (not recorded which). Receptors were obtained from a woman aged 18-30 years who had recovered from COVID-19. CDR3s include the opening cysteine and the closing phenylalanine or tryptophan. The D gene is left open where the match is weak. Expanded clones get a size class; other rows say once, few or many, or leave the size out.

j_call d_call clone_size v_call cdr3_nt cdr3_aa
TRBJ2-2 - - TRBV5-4 TGTGCCAGCAGCTTGGACGGGATCGCCGGGGAGCTGTTTTTT CASSLDGIAGELFF
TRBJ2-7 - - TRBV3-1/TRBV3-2 TGTGCCAGCAGCCAGGACAGTCCCTACGAGCAGTACTTC CASSQDSPYEQYF
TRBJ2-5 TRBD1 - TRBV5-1 TGCGCCAGCAGCTCTCTCCGGGACAGGGATGAGACCCAGTACTTC CASSSLRDRDETQYF
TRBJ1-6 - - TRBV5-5 TGTGCCAGCAGCGATAGTGTCAACGGTTCACCCCTCCACTTT CASSDSVNGSPLHF
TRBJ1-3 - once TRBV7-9 TGTGCCAGCAGCCTGATGCCGGGGGACACCATATATTTT CASSLMPGDTIYF
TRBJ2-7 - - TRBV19 TGTGCCAGTAGTATAGGTTCGGACAGTCTTTACGAGCAGTACTTC CASSIGSDSLYEQYF
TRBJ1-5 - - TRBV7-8 TGTGCCAGCAGCTTTAGAGACAGCAGTCAGCCCCAGCATTTT CASSFRDSSQPQHF
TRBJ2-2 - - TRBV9 TGTGCCAGCAGCGTAGTAATGGGGCGGAAGGACGGGGAGCTGTTTTTT CASSVVMGRKDGELFF
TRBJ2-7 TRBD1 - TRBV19 TGTGCCAGTAGTATCGGACAGGGGTACTACGAGCAGTACTTC CASSIGQGYYEQYF
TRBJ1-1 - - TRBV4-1 TGCGCCAGCAGCCAAGATGTACGCGGCACTGAAGCTTTCTTT CASSQDVRGTEAFF
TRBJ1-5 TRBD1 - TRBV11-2 TGTGCCAGCAGCTTAGGTGGGACAGGGAATAACCAGCCCCAGCATTTT CASSLGGTGNNQPQHF
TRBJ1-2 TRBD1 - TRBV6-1 TGTGCCAGCAGTGAAGCGGCACAGGGGGTGAACTATGGCTACACCTTC CASSEAAQGVNYGYTF
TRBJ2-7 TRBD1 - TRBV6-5 TGTGCCAGCAGTCGAGACCCAGGGACAGCCTACGAGCAGTACTTC CASSRDPGTAYEQYF
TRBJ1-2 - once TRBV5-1 TGCGCCAGCAGCTTGGATCCGGGTTCCTATGGCTACACCTTC CASSLDPGSYGYTF
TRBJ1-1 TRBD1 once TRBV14 TGTGCCAGCAGCCAGGACAGGGGACCGATGAACACTGAAGCTTTCTTT CASSQDRGPMNTEAFF
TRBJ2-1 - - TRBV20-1 TGCAGTGCTAGTGGGGGACTCTACAATGAGCAGTTCTTC CSASGGLYNEQFF
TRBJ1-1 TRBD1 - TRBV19 TGTGCCAGTAAAGAACAGGGGATTACTGAAGCTTTCTTT CASKEQGITEAFF
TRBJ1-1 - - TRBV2 TGTGCCAGCAGTGAACAGGGAAATGAAGCTTTCTTT CASSEQGNEAFF
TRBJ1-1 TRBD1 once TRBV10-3 TGTGCCATCAGTGTGACAGGGTCCTTTACTGAAGCTTTCTTT CAISVTGSFTEAFF
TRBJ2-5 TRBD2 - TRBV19 TGTGCCAGTAGTATAATACAGGCTAGCGGGGAGTTTGAGACCCAGTACTTC CASSIIQASGEFETQYF
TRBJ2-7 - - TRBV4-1 TGCGCCAGCAGCCAAGAAGGGGCGGGGGAGCAGTACTTC CASSQEGAGEQYF
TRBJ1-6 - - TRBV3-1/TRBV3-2 TGTGCCAGCAGCCAAGAAGTCGGGCCCCTCCACTTT CASSQEVGPLHF
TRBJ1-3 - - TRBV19 TGTGCCAGTAGTATTCTATCCGGAAACACCATATATTTT CASSILSGNTIYF
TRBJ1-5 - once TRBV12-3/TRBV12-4 TGTGCCAGCAGTTTACGCAGAAATCAGCCCCAGCATTTT CASSLRRNQPQHF
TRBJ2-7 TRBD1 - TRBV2 TGTGCCAGCAGTCTGGACAGGACCACTTGGGAGCAGTACTTC CASSLDRTTWEQYF
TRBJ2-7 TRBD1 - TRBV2 TGTGCCAGCAGTGAGAAAGTGGACAGGGCCCCCTCCTACGAGCAGTACTTC CASSEKVDRAPSYEQYF
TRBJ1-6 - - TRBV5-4 TGTGCCAGCAGCTCAACAGTCCCCAATCGATCACCCCTCCACTTT CASSSTVPNRSPLHF
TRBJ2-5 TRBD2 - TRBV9 TGTGCCAGCAGCGTAATTAGCGGGGGGGCCGAGGAGACCCAGTACTTC CASSVISGGAEETQYF
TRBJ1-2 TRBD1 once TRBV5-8 TGTGCCAGCAGCGGACAGGGGTATGGCTACACCTTC CASSGQGYGYTF
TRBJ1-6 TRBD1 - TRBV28 TGTGCCAGCAGGAATTCAGGGGGAGATAATTCACCCCTCCACTTT CASRNSGGDNSPLHF
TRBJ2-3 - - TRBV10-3 TGTGCCATCAGTGACAAAATTGGCACAGATACGCAGTATTTT CAISDKIGTDTQYF
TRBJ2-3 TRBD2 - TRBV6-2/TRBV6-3 TGTGCCAGCAGTTGGCTTCAGACTAGCGGGCAGGTGAGGGAGTATTTT CASSWLQTSGQVREYF
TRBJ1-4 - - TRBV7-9 TGTGCCAGCAGCTTAGCAAGCAGGGATGAAAAACTGTTTTTT CASSLASRDEKLFF
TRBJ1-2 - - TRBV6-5 TGTGCCAGTGCCCGAGGGTTGATAGGCTACACCTTC CASARGLIGYTF
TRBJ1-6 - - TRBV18 TGTGCCAGCTCACCCTCCGGGACTATGATTCCCCTCCACTTT CASSPSGTMIPLHF
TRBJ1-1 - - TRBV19 TGTGCCACCTCCACAGGGTTCGCAATGAACACTGAAGCTTTCTTT CATSTGFAMNTEAFF
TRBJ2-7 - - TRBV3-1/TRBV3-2 TGTGCCAGCAGACAGACCCACGAGCAGTACTTC CASRQTHEQYF
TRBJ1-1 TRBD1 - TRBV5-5 TGTGCCAGCAGCCGGGACAGTCGAGCGTCGGTTGGCACTGAAGCTTTCTTT CASSRDSRASVGTEAFF
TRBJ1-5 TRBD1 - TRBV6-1 TGTGCCAGCAGTGAAGAGTTCCCAACAGGGGATAGCAATCAGCCCCAGCATTTT CASSEEFPTGDSNQPQHF
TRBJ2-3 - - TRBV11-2 TGTGCCAGCAGCTTTAAATTCCAGGAAACTAGCACAGATACGCAGTATTTT CASSFKFQETSTDTQYF
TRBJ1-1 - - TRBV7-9 TGTGCCAGCAGCCCGTTGGACAGTAACACTGAAGCTTTCTTT CASSPLDSNTEAFF
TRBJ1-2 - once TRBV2 TGTGCCAGCAGTGAAGAACGTGGGCATGGCTACACCTTC CASSEERGHGYTF
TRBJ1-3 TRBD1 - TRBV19 TGTGCCAGTAGTATGTCCTCTCGGGACAGCGTCGGGCCCATATATTTT CASSMSSRDSVGPIYF
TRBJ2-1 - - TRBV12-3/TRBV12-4 TGTGCCAGCAGTGCCGGACAGAACAATGAGCAGTTCTTC CASSAGQNNEQFF
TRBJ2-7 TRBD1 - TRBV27 TGTGCCAGCAGACGAATAATGGGGACAGTCTACGAGCAGTACTTC CASRRIMGTVYEQYF
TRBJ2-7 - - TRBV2 TGTGCCAGCAGTGTTGAAGGCGGATCCTACGAGCAGTACTTC CASSVEGGSYEQYF
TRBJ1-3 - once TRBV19 TGTGCCAGTAGGTTGGCAGCGGACTCTGGAAACACCATATATTTT CASRLAADSGNTIYF
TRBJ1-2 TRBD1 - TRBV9 TGTGCCAGCAGCGGGGGGAAAGGGACAGGACCCTATGGCTACACCTTC CASSGGKGTGPYGYTF
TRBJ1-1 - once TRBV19 TGTGCCAGTAGTATAGAGGTTTGGAGGAATATGAACACTGAAGCTTTCTTT CASSIEVWRNMNTEAFF
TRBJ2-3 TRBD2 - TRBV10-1 TGCGCCAGCAGTGCGACAGCGGGGAGCACAGATACGCAGTATTTT CASSATAGSTDTQYF
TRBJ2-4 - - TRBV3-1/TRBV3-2 TGTGCCAGCAGCCAATGCTGCGGGGAGTTCATCGGGTATAGGGTCTTC CASSQCCGEFIGYRVF
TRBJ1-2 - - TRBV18 TGTGCCAGCTCACCACCGTTACGGGGTGGCTACACCTTC CASSPPLRGGYTF